Listed below are T cell receptor beta chains from one sample, sequenced in a study of glioma-infiltrating T cells after dendritic cell vaccination. Profiled with immunoSEQ multiplex PCR; TCRdb holds only in-frame clones, not every one. The table lists approximately 90,000 clones, under 90% of them singletons. The source material was blood, sampled before dendritic cell vaccination. The source is a human donor with glioblastoma. The CDR3 runs from the conserved cysteine through the conserved F or W. Clone size appears in some rows only: once, few, many, or a class for an expanded clone.

clone_size: -
v_call: TRBV29-1
cdr3_aa: CSVGKGQGTDTQYF

clone_size: -
v_call: TRBV5-1
cdr3_aa: CASSLTAGDEKLFF

clone_size: -
v_call: TRBV29-1
cdr3_aa: CSGRRVGSTGVQFF

clone_size: -
v_call: TRBV15
cdr3_aa: CATSRDRQGRSPLHF

clone_size: -
v_call: TRBV5-1
cdr3_aa: CASSLVAGENEQYF

clone_size: -
v_call: TRBV6-5
cdr3_aa: CASNTKGQGSSPLHF

clone_size: -
v_call: TRBV4-3
cdr3_aa: CASSQGARGTSDTQYF

clone_size: -
v_call: TRBV27
cdr3_aa: CASKREGLTGELFF

clone_size: -
v_call: TRBV5-1
cdr3_aa: CASSPSTGEVHEQYF

clone_size: once
v_call: TRBV10-2
cdr3_aa: CASSRGSDQPQHF

clone_size: few
v_call: TRBV6-1
cdr3_aa: CASSVGVATNEKLFF

clone_size: -
v_call: TRBV20-1
cdr3_aa: CSASVAFEAFF

clone_size: -
v_call: TRBV29-1
cdr3_aa: CSAGRGTEAFF

clone_size: -
v_call: TRBV5-1
cdr3_aa: CASSLDRGYNEQFF

clone_size: -
v_call: TRBV18
cdr3_aa: CASSPGTGSFEKLFF

clone_size: -
v_call: TRBV7-2
cdr3_aa: CASSLQPGLYEQYF

clone_size: -
v_call: TRBV27
cdr3_aa: CASSPAGRDGYTF

clone_size: -
v_call: TRBV9
cdr3_aa: CATAKTFTGELFF

clone_size: -
v_call: TRBV30
cdr3_aa: CAWSPGSSYNEQFF

clone_size: -
v_call: TRBV7-2
cdr3_aa: CASSVSYNEQFF

clone_size: few
v_call: TRBV5-6
cdr3_aa: CASSFWRGGYTF

clone_size: -
v_call: TRBV6-6
cdr3_aa: CASSQGLGRSYEQYF

clone_size: -
v_call: TRBV12-2
cdr3_aa: CASRLALAGGWEQYF

clone_size: once
v_call: TRBV2
cdr3_aa: CASSGLTATNEKLFF

clone_size: -
v_call: TRBV6-1
cdr3_aa: CASSEGSGYYGYTF

clone_size: -
v_call: TRBV5-1
cdr3_aa: CASSWPGLAGATGELFF

clone_size: -
v_call: TRBV7-2
cdr3_aa: CASSRRLGRETQYF

clone_size: -
v_call: TRBV18
cdr3_aa: CASSGVEGETQYF

clone_size: once
v_call: TRBV4-2
cdr3_aa: CASSQDTSSDTQYF

clone_size: -
v_call: TRBV7-9
cdr3_aa: CASSAAGGRNTGELFF

clone_size: -
v_call: TRBV29-1
cdr3_aa: CSVEEGGTGEYEQYF

clone_size: -
v_call: TRBV13
cdr3_aa: CASSLGTRGGASYEQYF